The subject of this entry is one T cell receptor beta chain. This record belongs to a study of blood T cell repertoires in COVID-19. In the study overall: Researchers got acute and convalescent COVID-19 samples from the United States, Italy and Spain. T cells, B-cell-depleted T cells, or PBMCs supplied cDNA or gDNA.

As handled by the study authors: For nucleated cells, counts were estimated from reference gene primer amplification. Only in-frame clones appear in the TCRdb table, and some are missing; sequencing was by immunoSEQ multiplex PCR. The V and J calls and clone size come from that table; D and trimming were worked out from the DNA. The profile shows 150,000 to 170,000 clones, roughly 80% of them singletons. The material sequenced was peripheral blood. This sequence originates from a woman of 80 years or more with acute or convalescent COVID-19.

CDR3 sequence reads: CASSIPGQQETQYF. Here the CDR3 DNA reads TGCGCCAGCAGCATTCCGGGACAGCAAGAGACCCAGTACTTC. The chain combines TRBV5-1 with TRBJ2-5; 7 bases line up with TRBD1. The V gene's germline CDR1 is SGHRS and CDR2 YFSETQ. This CDR3 is built from 14 residues. Trimming at V came to 4 bases and at J to 2 bases, leaving 5 bases not matched to a gene.